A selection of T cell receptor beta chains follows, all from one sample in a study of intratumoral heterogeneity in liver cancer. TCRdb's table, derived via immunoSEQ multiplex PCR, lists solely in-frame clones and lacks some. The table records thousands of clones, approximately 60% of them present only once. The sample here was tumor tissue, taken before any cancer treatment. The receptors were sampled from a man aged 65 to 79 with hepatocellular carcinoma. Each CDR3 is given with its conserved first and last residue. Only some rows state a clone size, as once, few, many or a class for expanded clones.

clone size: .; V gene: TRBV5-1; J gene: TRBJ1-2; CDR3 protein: CASALHQDGYTF
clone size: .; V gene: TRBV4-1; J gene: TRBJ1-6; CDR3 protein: CASSQDGSGARPLHF
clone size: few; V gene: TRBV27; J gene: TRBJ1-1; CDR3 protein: CASSPSWGSTTEAFF
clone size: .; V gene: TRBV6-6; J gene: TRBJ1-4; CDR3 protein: CASSYYGNEKLFF
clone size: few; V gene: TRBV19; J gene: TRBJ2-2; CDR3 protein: CASTAGRVRAGELFF
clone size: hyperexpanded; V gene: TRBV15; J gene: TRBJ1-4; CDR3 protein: CATSSFGQGTTNEKLFF
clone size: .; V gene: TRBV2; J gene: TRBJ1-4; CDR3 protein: CASSNPGTPNEKLFF
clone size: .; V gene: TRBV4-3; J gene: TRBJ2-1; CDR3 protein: CASSQPGRGSHEQFF
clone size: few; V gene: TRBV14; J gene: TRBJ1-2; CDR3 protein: CASSQDSGLQGSEGYTF
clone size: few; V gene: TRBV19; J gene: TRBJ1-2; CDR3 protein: CASSIRSGGYTF
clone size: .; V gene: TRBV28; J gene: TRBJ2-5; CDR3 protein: CASSLRGLRRGTQYF
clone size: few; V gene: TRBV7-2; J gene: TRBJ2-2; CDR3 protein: CASSLRAGGHRTGELFF
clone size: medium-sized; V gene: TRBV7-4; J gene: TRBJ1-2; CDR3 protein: CASSLDIEDRVNYGYTF
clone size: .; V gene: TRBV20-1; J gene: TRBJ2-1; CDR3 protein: CSASGGTSYNEQFF
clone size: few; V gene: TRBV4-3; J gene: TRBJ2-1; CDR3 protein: CASSQDYNFRSYNEQFF
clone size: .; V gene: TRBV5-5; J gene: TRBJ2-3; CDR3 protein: CASSPSIAGGLGTDTQYF
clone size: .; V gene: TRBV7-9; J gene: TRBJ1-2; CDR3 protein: CASSLPGGLYNNGYTF
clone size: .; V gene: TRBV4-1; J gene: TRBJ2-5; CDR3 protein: CASSQGVLAGARSGETQYF
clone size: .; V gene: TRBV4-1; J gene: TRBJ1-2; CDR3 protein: CASSLLQGNNYGYTF